Below are 31 T cell receptor beta chains sequenced from a single sample in a study of T cells in Graves' hyperthyroidism and ophthalmopathy. Researchers amplified the TCR beta CDR3 regions from RNA transcripts. The primer set for the first-round RT-PCR of the TCR CDR3 was HTBI. TCRdb re-called the multiplex PCR reads through MiXCR, storing one row per CDR3 protein. Found here are 600,000 or so distinct CDR3 sequences, around 46% of them singletons; the top ten hold just over 8%. The sequencing input was peripheral blood or thyroid tissue (not recorded which). These receptors all come from a woman aged 18-29 years with Graves' hyperthyroidism.

This clonotype was counted a few times. The rearrangement joins TRBV7-9 to TRBJ2-6; D ambiguous. Germline V gene data show CDR1 as SEHNR and CDR2 as FQNEAQ (reference sequence). CDR3 size: 19 residues. Trimming cost V 1 base and J 0 bases, with 16 bases left between them. For the CDR3, the DNA is TGTGCCAGCAGCTTAGATTACGGATTCAAAAGCTCTGGGGCCAACGTCCTGACTTTC. Its translation is CASSLDYGFKSSGANVLTF.

This clonotype has more than one count but fewer than ten. The chain carries TRBV7-9 and TRBJ2-2; D is possibly TRBD1 (5 bases). The CDR3 covers 13 residues. The germline V gene has CDR1 SEHNR and CDR2 FQNEAQ (reference sequence). V dropped 8 bases and J dropped 3 bases, with 10 bases sitting between them. For the CDR3, the DNA is TGTGCCAGCCAGGGTTTGGACACCGGGGAGCTGTTTTTT. Translation gives CASQGLDTGELFF.

This clonotype has a count of ten or more. The chain combines TRBV7-9 with TRBJ1-5, with D unresolved. V shed 6 bases and J shed 0 bases, with 6 bases lying between them. Germline CDR1 and CDR2: SEHNR and FQNEAQ (reference sequence). This CDR3 has 13 amino acids. CDR3 loop: CASSYSSNQPQHF. DNA of the CDR3: TGTGCCAGCAGTTACAGTAGCAATCAGCCCCAGCATTTT.

The genes are TRBV4-2 and TRBJ1-3; the D gene is possibly TRBD1 (6 bases). Germline values: CDR1 LGHNA, CDR2 YNFKEQ. This CDR3 is 16 amino acids long. Trimming took off 3 bases at V and 3 bases at J, with 15 bases between the two ends. CDR3 sequence: CASSHPDRLSGNTIYF. CDR3 DNA: TGTGCCAGCAGCCACCCGGACAGATTAAGTGGAAACACCATATATTTT.

This rearrangement joins TRBV15 to TRBJ2-7; D gene uncertain. Trimming removed 1 base from V and 5 bases from J, with 9 bases in between. This CDR3 region has 13 residues. The germline V gene encodes CDR1 LNHNV and CDR2 YYDKDF (reference sequence). The CDR3: CATSRVIGNEQYF. The DNA for the CDR3 is TGTGCCACCAGCAGAGTGATCGGAAACGAGCAGTACTTC.

The chain is built from TRBV11-1 and TRBJ2-2; tentatively, D is TRBD1 or TRBD2 (6 bases each). The V gene's germline CDR1 is SGHAT and CDR2 FQDESV (reference sequence). The V and J ends lost 0 bases and 1 base respectively, with 12 bases between them. The CDR3 is 17 residues long. CDR3: CASSLAGGSLNTGELFF. The DNA of the CDR3 is TGTGCCAGCAGCTTAGCGGGGGGCTCCCTGAACACCGGGGAGCTGTTTTTT.

This clonotype has more than one count but fewer than ten. The chain is built from TRBV6-1 and TRBJ2-7; no definite D call. Trimming removed 6 bases at V and 3 bases at J, with 15 bases between. This CDR3 is built from 14 residues. From germline, CDR1 is MNHNS and CDR2 SASEGT. CDR3 bases: TGTGCCAGCAGCCTAACAAGGCAGAGCTACGAGCAGTACTTC. Encoded protein: CASSLTRQSYEQYF.

The chain carries TRBV7-6 and TRBJ2-2; D may be TRBD1 or TRBD2 (5 bases each). CDR1 and CDR2 (germline): SGHVS, FNYEAQ. The CDR3 is 14 amino acids. V was pared by 5 bases and J by 7 bases, with 14 bases between. In nucleotides, the CDR3 is TGTGCCAGCAGCGCGGAGGCAGGGCTCGGGGAGCTGTTTTTT. The encoded protein is CASSAEAGLGELFF.

The table lists this clonotype with many counts. The V and J genes are TRBV19 and TRBJ2-6, with no clear D. Germline CDR1 and CDR2: LNHDA and SQIVND (reference sequence). V was cut by 10 bases and J by 0 bases, with 13 bases left in between. The CDR3 is 15 residues long. The CDR3 nucleotides read TGTGCCACAGGCTCTGGAAGCTCTGGGGCCAACGTCCTGACTTTC. Protein: CATGSGSSGANVLTF.

The chain is built from TRBV2 and TRBJ2-7; 8 nucleotides match TRBD2. J lost 2 bases, V lost 0 bases, and 6 bases had no gene match. The germline V gene has CDR1 SNHLY and CDR2 FYNNEI. There are 16 residues in the CDR3. The CDR3 DNA reads TGTGCCAGCAGTGAAGCGGGGCTCGGGAGGGCCTACGAGCAGTACTTC. Translation gives CASSEAGLGRAYEQYF.

The chain carries TRBV2 and TRBJ1-4; perhaps TRBD1 as D (5 bases). V lost 6 bases to trimming and J lost 8 bases, with 19 bases between them. This CDR3 has 15 residues. CDR1 is SNHLY and CDR2 is FYNNEI in the germline V gene. The CDR3 region has the DNA TGTGCCAGCAGGATACACCGGGACCTTGCCGAAAAACTGTTTTTT. This codes for CASRIHRDLAEKLFF.

The rearrangement uses TRBV7-8 and TRBJ1-4, with unresolved D. Trimming pared 5 bases from V and 3 bases from J, leaving 22 bases between. The CDR3 totals 18 residues. The germline V gene encodes CDR1 SGHVS and CDR2 FQNEAQ. This CDR3 reads CASSQDLQRVWANEKLFF. The CDR3 DNA sequence: TGTGCCAGCAGCCAAGACCTCCAGAGGGTGTGGGCTAATGAAAAACTGTTTTTT. Filled out from reference TRBV7-8 and TRBJ1-4, the complete variable domain reads GAGVSQSPRYKVAKRGQDVALRCDPISGHVSLFWYQQALGQGPEFLTYFQNEAQLDKSGLPSDRFFAERPEGSVSTLKIQRTQQEDSAVYLCASSQDLQRVWANEKLFFGSGTQLSVL.

V is TRBV10-3 and J is TRBJ2-3; 7 nucleotides align to TRBD1. The CDR3 consists of 13 residues. Germline loops: CDR1 ENHRY, CDR2 SYGVKD. The J segment lost 0 bases and the V segment lost 10 bases, leaving 4 bases of the junction unmatched. The DNA of the CDR3 is TGTGCCACCGGACAGGACAGCACAGATACGCAGTATTTT. Amino acids: CATGQDSTDTQYF.

The rearrangement links TRBV10-3 to TRBJ1-6; 9 positions match TRBD1. The junction had 2 bases not matched to a gene; V was cut back by 3 bases and J by 5 bases. There are 15 residues in the CDR3. The germline V gene has CDR1 ENHRY and CDR2 SYGVKD. CDR3 coding DNA: TGTGCCATCAGTGAAAGACAGGGGGATAATTCACCCCTCCACTTT. Protein: CAISERQGDNSPLHF.

A note on this clonotype: A much larger clone sits a single nucleotide away, making a read error possible. The rearrangement links TRBV29-1 to TRBJ2-7; no reliable D call. Germline V gene lookup returns CDR1 SQVTM and CDR2 ANQGSEA. The CDR3 is 13 residues long. This chain's CDR3 is CSVEDLPGYGQYF. Written as DNA, the CDR3 is TGCAGCGTTGAAGATCTCCCAGGATACGGGCAGTACTTC.

V and J are TRBV29-1 and TRBJ2-2; 9 bases fit TRBD1. V was clipped by 3 bases and J by 5 bases; unmatched bases: 10. This CDR3 has 16 amino acids. CDR1 and CDR2 (germline): SQVTM, ANQGSEA. The CDR3 sequence is CSVEAGTGPNTGELFF. The CDR3 nucleotides read TGCAGCGTTGAGGCCGGGACAGGGCCCAATACCGGGGAGCTGTTTTTT.

This chain connects TRBV20-1 to TRBJ1-1; 10 bases are a match to TRBD1. Germline CDR1 reads DFQATT; CDR2 reads SNEGSKA (reference sequence). Unmatched junction bases numbered 7, after V lost 6 bases and J lost 3 bases. This CDR3 spans 14 amino acids. The CDR3 DNA reads TGCAGTGCAAGACAGGGGGCCAGGTACACTGAAGCTTTCTTT. Translated: CSARQGARYTEAFF.

This clonotype appeared many times. This sequence joins TRBV24-1 and TRBJ2-5; D is unresolved. The V end lost 3 bases, the J end lost 5 bases, and 9 bases lay between the germline ends. Germline CDR1 and CDR2: KGHDR and SFDVKD. The CDR3 runs to 13 residues. CDR3 in amino acids: CATSDRWLETQYF. The CDR3 DNA sequence: TGTGCCACCAGTGATCGCTGGTTGGAGACCCAGTACTTC.

Concerning this clonotype: Its ends do not fully match the called genes, so a read error is possible. The V gene is TRBV2, the J gene TRBJ1-2, with 7 bases that match TRBD1. Germline loops: CDR1 SNHLY, CDR2 FYNNEI. CDR3 length: 14 amino acids. As DNA, the CDR3 is TGTACCAGCAGAGTATCACAGGGGATCTATGGCTACACCTTC. Translating gives CTSRVSQGIYGYTF.

This chain joins TRBV2 and TRBJ2-2, with D hard to call. This CDR3 is 15 amino acids long. V gave up 7 bases and J gave up 0 bases, with 12 bases separating them. Looked up from germline, CDR1 is SNHLY and CDR2 is FYNNEI. This chain's CDR3 is CASTGRAANTGELFF. The CDR3 DNA reads as TGTGCCAGCACCGGACGGGCCGCGAACACCGGGGAGCTGTTTTTT.

This chain joins TRBV19 and TRBJ2-5, with unresolved D. This CDR3 region has 12 residues. Germline V gene data show CDR1 as LNHDA and CDR2 as SQIVND (reference sequence). Trimming shortened V by 3 bases and J by 5 bases, and 7 bases separated the two germline ends. CDR3 coding DNA: TGTGCCAGTAGTATGTGGGCGGAGACCCAGTACTTC. Protein: CASSMWAETQYF.

The chain combines TRBV5-1 with TRBJ2-7, with a possible D match to TRBD1 (6 bases). The V gene's germline CDR1 is SGHRS and CDR2 YFSETQ. V was pared by 6 bases and J by 5 bases, with 15 bases between. This CDR3 region has 13 residues. CDR3 protein: CASTYQGSNEQYF. CDR3 nucleotides: TGCGCCAGCACCTATCAGGGGTCCAACGAGCAGTACTTC.

The chain uses TRBV7-9 and TRBJ1-1; D is ambiguous. V was shortened by 5 bases and J by 0 bases, with 10 bases between the two germline ends. CDR3 length: 14 residues. The germline V gene encodes CDR1 SEHNR and CDR2 FQNEAQ (reference sequence). CDR3 protein: CASSTATVNTEAFF. CDR3 DNA sequence: TGTGCCAGCAGCACCGCGACGGTGAACACTGAAGCTTTCTTT.

The J gene is TRBJ2-5, the V gene TRBV20-1; D may be TRBD1 or TRBD2 (5 bases each). This CDR3 region has 15 residues. Germline CDR1 and CDR2: DFQATT and SNEGSKA (reference sequence). Trimming removed 2 bases at V and 1 base at J, with 14 bases between. CDR3 residues: CSARRGDRVQETQYF. CDR3 bases: TGCAGTGCTAGACGAGGGGACCGCGTCCAAGAGACCCAGTACTTC.

V is TRBV3-1 and J is TRBJ1-1; D gene unclear. This CDR3 comprises 11 residues. Germline-derived CDR1 and CDR2 are LGHDT and YNNKEL (reference sequence). The V and J ends lost 1 base and 12 bases respectively, with 9 bases between them. The CDR3: CASSQADETFF. The CDR3 nucleotides read TGTGCCAGCAGCCAAGCTGACGAAACTTTCTTT.

The genes are TRBV20-1 and TRBJ1-5; a weak D match, TRBD1 (6 bases). The germline V gene encodes CDR1 DFQATT and CDR2 SNEGSKA (reference sequence). CDR3 length: 16 residues. V was trimmed by 3 bases and J by 1 base, leaving 16 bases between them. The CDR3 here is CSASSVGGWSNQPQHF. CDR3 DNA sequence: TGCAGTGCTAGTTCCGTGGGGGGCTGGAGCAATCAGCCCCAGCATTTT.

CDR3 in DNA: TGTGCCAGTAGTCCCCAGACAGGGGACTTTAGCACAGATACGCAGTATTTT. This gives the protein CASSPQTGDFSTDTQYF. J is TRBJ2-3 and V is TRBV25-1; 8 nucleotides align to TRBD1. Trimming removed 9 bases from V and 0 bases from J; junction bases left unmatched: 14. The germline gives CDR1 MGHDK, CDR2 SYGVNS. This CDR3 region has 17 residues. The whole variable domain, remainder taken from reference TRBV25-1 and TRBJ2-3, is EADIYQTPRYLVIGTGKKITLECSQTMGHDKMYWYQQDPGMELHLIHYSYGVNSTEKGDLSSESTVSRIRTEHFPLTLESARPSHTSQYLCASSPQTGDFSTDTQYFGPGTRLTVL.

This clonotype has a handful of counts. The gene calls are TRBV29-1 and TRBJ1-4; TRBD1 might be the D (5 bases). The CDR3 contains 11 residues. Germline lookup yields CDR1 SQVTM and CDR2 ANQGSEA. Deletions cut 4 bases from V and 11 bases from J, with 11 bases between. CDR3 nucleotides: TGCAGCGTTGTGGGGGGGGGGAAACTGTTTTTT. It translates to CSVVGGGKLFF.

This clonotype was observed a few times. The gene calls are TRBV13 and TRBJ2-7; D may be TRBD2 (5 bases). Trimming took off 0 bases at V and 6 bases at J, with 9 bases between the two ends. The germline V gene has CDR1 PRHDT and CDR2 FYEKMQ (reference sequence). There are 13 residues in the CDR3. CDR3 residues: CASSLGGVPEQYF. The CDR3 DNA is TGTGCCAGCAGCTTAGGCGGGGTCCCCGAGCAGTACTTC. The full variable domain, in which reference TRBV13 and TRBJ2-7 provide the parts outside the CDR3, is AAGVIQSPRHLIKEKRETATLKCYPIPRHDTVYWYQQGPGQDPQFLISFYEKMQSDKGSIPDRFSAQQFSDYHSELNMSSLELGDSALYFCASSLGGVPEQYFGPGTRLTVT.

J is TRBJ2-5 and V is TRBV5-6; weak D call: TRBD2 (6 bases). This CDR3 comprises 16 residues. Trimming pared 1 base from V and 2 bases from J, leaving 15 bases between. The V gene's germline CDR1 is SGHDT and CDR2 YYEEEE. CDR3 coding DNA: TGTGCCAGCAGCTTGCTCGGTCGTAGCGGACAAGAGACCCAGTACTTC. It specifies CASSLLGRSGQETQYF.

This clonotype was observed at least ten times. The chain has TRBV9 and TRBJ1-2; D is uncertain. CDR1 is SGDLS, CDR2 YYNGEE, per germline. The CDR3 has 15 amino acids. The V end lost 2 bases, the J end lost 4 bases, and 15 bases lay between the germline ends. The CDR3 reads CASSVSAGPAYGYTF. CDR3 sequence (DNA): TGTGCCAGCAGCGTGAGTGCCGGGCCGGCCTATGGCTACACCTTC.